One and the same sample provided the 18 T cell receptor beta chains below, sequenced in a study of massively parallel sequencing of T cell beta chains. TCRdb used MiXCR to reprocess the 5' RACE reads, holding one entry per CDR3 protein. The data show fewer than 4,500 distinct CDR3 sequences, over 30% seen once. The sample comprised commercial RNA from peripheral blood pooled from many donors. These receptors originate from a pool of human donors in good health; the sample was commercial RNA pooled from many donors.

This clonotype was found a few times. The chain is built from TRBV6-2 or TRBV6-3 and TRBJ2-2; either TRBD1 or TRBD2 may fit D (5 bases each). Trimming stripped 4 bases from V and 5 bases from J, with 11 bases between. Germline loops: CDR1 MNHEY, CDR2 SVGEGT. This CDR3 has 14 residues. CDR3 sequence reads: CASSSGRLTGELFF. CDR3 in DNA: TGTGCCAGCAGTTCGGGACGGCTGACCGGGGAGCTGTTTTTT.

The CDR3 DNA sequence: TGTGCCAGCAGTTTACCCAGCGGGGGGACAGATACGCAGTATTTT. This encodes CASSLPSGGTDTQYF. This sequence joins TRBV27 and TRBJ2-3; 9 bases match TRBD2. Trimming took 2 bases from V and 3 from J; bases not matched to a gene: 3. Germline V gene lookup returns CDR1 MNHEY and CDR2 SMNVEV (reference sequence). The CDR3 loop spans 15 amino acids.

The chain joins TRBV28 to TRBJ2-1; 8 bases fit TRBD2. CDR3 length equals 14 residues. J was trimmed by 1 base and V by 7 bases; bases with no gene match: 3. The V gene's germline CDR1 is MDHEN and CDR2 SYDVKM. CDR3 bases: TGTGCCAGCAACCTAGCGGGTTCCTACAATGAGCAGTTCTTC. Translation: CASNLAGSYNEQFF. The variable domain in full, with the rest retrieved from reference TRBV28 and TRBJ2-1, is DVKVTQSSRYLVKRTGEKVFLECVQDMDHENMFWYRQDPGLGLRLIYFSYDVKMKEKGDIPEGYSVSREKKERFSLILESASTNQTSMYLCASNLAGSYNEQFFGPGTRLTVL.

This clonotype was picked up a small number of times. V usage is TRBV20-1 and J usage is TRBJ2-6; D ambiguous. The germline V gene has CDR1 DFQATT and CDR2 SNEGSKA (reference sequence). The CDR3 length is 14 residues. Trimming cost V 0 bases and J 0 bases, with 3 bases left between them. CDR3 DNA: TGCAGTGCTAGAGACGCCTCTGGGGCCAACGTCCTGACTTTC. Translated, it gives CSARDASGANVLTF.

This chain uses TRBV5-4 with TRBJ1-4, with D possibly being TRBD1 (6 bases). This CDR3 is built from 16 residues. V lost 0 bases to trimming and J lost 0 bases, with 9 bases between them. Germline-derived CDR1 and CDR2 are SGHNT and YYREEE (reference sequence). Here the CDR3 reads CASSLGGATTNEKLFF. Written as DNA, the CDR3 is TGTGCCAGCAGCTTGGGGGGGGCCACAACTAATGAAAAACTGTTTTTT.

The V call is TRBV20-1, the J call TRBJ2-5, with D possibly TRBD2 on 6 matching bases. Germline V CDR1 and CDR2: DFQATT, SNEGSKA (reference sequence). This CDR3 is built from 12 residues. The ends were cut back, 6 bases at V and 2 bases at J, with 10 bases in the middle. This chain's CDR3 is CSAPRGQETQYF. The DNA for the CDR3 is TGCAGTGCCCCTCGGGGGCAAGAGACCCAGTACTTC.

The chain links TRBV20-1 to TRBJ1-5; D unresolved. V was pared by 4 bases and J by 4 bases, with 14 bases between. Germline CDR1 is DFQATT and CDR2 is SNEGSKA (reference sequence). The CDR3 has 14 amino acids. The CDR3 reads CSATRDIDNQPQHF. For the CDR3, the DNA is TGCAGTGCTACGAGAGACATTGATAATCAGCCCCAGCATTTT.

In this sample, this clonotype turned up a few times. The chain has TRBV7-2 and TRBJ2-7; D is ambiguous. V gave up 2 bases and J gave up 0 bases, with 5 bases separating them. The germline V gene has CDR1 SGHTA and CDR2 FQGNSA. The CDR3 contains 13 residues. Here the CDR3 DNA reads TGTGCCAGCAGCTTACTAGACTCCTACGAGCAGTACTTC. Residues: CASSLLDSYEQYF.

The V and J genes are TRBV18 and TRBJ2-5; D unresolved. CDR1 is KGHSH, CDR2 LQKENI, per germline. The CDR3 runs 13 residues. The V and J ends lost 2 bases and 3 bases respectively, with 7 bases between them. CDR3 nucleotides: TGTGCCAGCTCACCAATAGTAGAAGAGACCCAGTACTTC. Amino acids: CASSPIVEETQYF.

There are a few counts of this clonotype. This sequence joins TRBV27 and TRBJ2-7, with a weak D call TRBD1 (6 bases). CDR1 is MNHEY and CDR2 is SMNVEV in the germline V gene (reference sequence). V lost 0 bases, J lost 3 bases, and 12 bases lay in between. CDR3 length: 15 residues. The CDR3 DNA follows: TGTGCCAGCAGTTTATCGGGGTTGACAGGCTACGAGCAGTACTTC. It specifies CASSLSGLTGYEQYF.

This chain links TRBV20-1 with TRBJ2-3, with unresolved D. The ends were cut back, 3 bases at V and 0 bases at J, with 4 bases in the middle. The germline V gene has CDR1 DFQATT and CDR2 SNEGSKA (reference sequence). The CDR3 length is 12 residues. The CDR3 loop is CSASGSTDTQYF. As DNA, the CDR3 is TGCAGTGCTAGCGGGAGCACAGATACGCAGTATTTT.

The rearrangement joins TRBV29-1 to TRBJ2-7; D is ambiguous. The germline gives CDR1 SQVTM, CDR2 ANQGSEA. This CDR3 has 13 residues. V shed 2 bases and J shed 6 bases, with 14 bases lying between them. DNA for the CDR3: TGCAGCGTTGAAAGCCCTTGGTCCCGCGAGCAGTACTTC. Translated: CSVESPWSREQYF.

This rearrangement joins TRBV19 to TRBJ1-1; 7 nucleotides match TRBD1. The CDR3 length is 15 residues. V lost 6 bases to trimming and J lost 3 bases; unmatched junction nucleotides: 10. In germline, CDR1 is LNHDA, CDR2 SQIVND (reference sequence). CDR3 protein: CASRVQGIGDTEAFF. The CDR3 nucleotides are TGTGCCAGTAGGGTACAGGGGATAGGGGACACTGAAGCTTTCTTT.

The rearrangement uses TRBV6-2 or TRBV6-3 and TRBJ1-5; a weak D match, TRBD1 (6 bases). V lost 7 bases and J lost 2, with 9 bases in between. The germline CDR1 and CDR2 sequences are MNHEY and SVGEGT. The CDR3 is made up of 13 amino acids. The CDR3: CASTRTGNQPQHF. CDR3 in DNA: TGTGCCAGCACCCGGACAGGCAATCAGCCCCAGCATTTT.

There are a few counts of this clonotype. A single base separates this from a much larger clone, so it may be a read error. This chain joins TRBV9 and TRBJ1-6; weak D call: TRBD1 (5 bases). Germline V gene lookup returns CDR1 SGDLS and CDR2 YYNGEE. The length of the CDR3 is 14 residues. Trimming took 0 bases from V and 11 from J, leaving 12 bases between them. The CDR3, as DNA: TGTGCCAGCAGCGTAGGGGGGGGACCTCCACCCCTCCACTTT. Protein sequence: CASSVGGGPPPLHF. The whole variable domain, remainder taken from reference TRBV9 and TRBJ1-6, is DSGVTQTPKHLITATGQRVTLRCSPRSGDLSVYWYQQSLDQGLQFLIQYYNGEERAKGNILERFSAQQFPDLHSELNLSSLELGDSALYFCASSVGGGPPPLHFGNGTRLTVT.

The chain employs TRBV5-1 and TRBJ2-1; 8 bases align to TRBD1. CDR3 length: 15 amino acids. V lost 0 bases to trimming and J lost 4 bases; unmatched junction nucleotides: 3. Per the germline V gene, CDR1 is SGHRS and CDR2 is YFSETQ. The CDR3 DNA reads as TGCGCCAGCAGCTTGGCAGGGGGCAAGTACAATGAGCAGTTCTTC. Its protein product is CASSLAGGKYNEQFF. Complete variable domain (other parts from reference TRBV5-1 and TRBJ2-1): KAGVTQTPRYLIKTRGQQVTLSCSPISGHRSVSWYQQTPGQGLQFLFEYFSETQRNKGNFPGRFSGRQFSNSRSEMNVSTLELGDSALYLCASSLAGGKYNEQFFGPGTRLTVL.

The rearrangement joins TRBV5-1 to TRBJ1-1; D is uncertain. The CDR3 runs to 15 residues. CDR1 SGHRS and CDR2 YFSETQ come from the germline V gene. The V end was cut by 0 bases, the J end by 0 bases, with 9 bases between. The CDR3 loop is CASSLETGVNTEAFF. The CDR3 DNA reads TGCGCCAGCAGCTTGGAAACTGGAGTGAACACTGAAGCTTTCTTT.

A note on this clonotype: Relative to the germline gene, one junction end is altered; a read error may explain this. The gene calls are TRBV6-2 or TRBV6-3 and TRBJ2-1; 8 nucleotides agree with TRBD1. Per germline, CDR1 MNHEY and CDR2 SVGEGT. The CDR3 spans 11 residues. CDR3 nucleotide sequence: TGTGCCAGTAAGTCCCGGGACAGGCTGATCTTC. Protein: CASKSRDRLIF.